This entry features one T cell receptor (beta chain) sequence. The sample holds one count of this clonotype. This receptor's antigen is unknown. Base qualities are not provided; no much larger clone lies one nucleotide away. V loses 2 bases of germline sequence and J loses 1 base, and the interval between the two ends is 9 bases. The CDR3 holds 15 amino acids from the cysteine to the phenylalanine. The DNA shown is the 45-base CDR3, in frame from base 1. According to the germline V gene, CDR1 reads SGHAT and CDR2 reads FQNNGV. Library preparation used 5' RACE. Sequenced using an Illumina HiSeq 2500. A second PCR of roughly 7 to 12 cycles was performed with a sample-barcoded 5' primer and a J-beta primer mix. Each TCR beta cDNA molecule received a unique molecular identifier from a template-switch 5' adaptor carrying 12 random nucleotides. Each sample yielded at least 3 million CDR3-containing paired-end reads. The Mint cDNA synthesis kit, primed by a TRBC-specific oligonucleotide, was used to synthesize first-strand cDNA from all RNA. After uracil-DNA glycosylase treatment, a first 18-cycle PCR used universal primers M1SS and BC2_uni_R on all cDNA. As for how the authors treated the data: For normalization, 1 million high-quality reads, each with a distinct molecular identifier, were randomly selected from each sample. Instead of being binned into consensus sequences, reads with shared molecular identifiers were discarded. MiTCR, set to a Q25 quality threshold and the strictest error-elimination algorithm, was used for CDR3 identification, clonotype clustering and error correction. Lower-bound total TCR beta diversity was estimated with a nonparametric unseen species model using Euler transformation. Using fastp trimming at Q25 and MiXCR clonotype assembly, TCRdb reanalyzed the public sequencing data and kept in-frame beta chains. CDR3 protein sequences are deduplicated, and each keeps its most common genes and DNA. The V and J calls were determined by TCRdb, not by the authors. The sample has around 1,600,000 distinct CDR3 sequences on record, 35% to 45% of them singletons. The top ten clonotypes cover 4% of the sample.

The donors were roughly 40 Caucasian individuals from Russia, aged 6 to 90 years, who were systemically healthy. About 10 milliliters of peripheral blood were collected from each donor into EDTA-treated Vacutainer tubes. PBMCs were isolated by Ficoll-Paque density-gradient centrifugation, with at least 6 million obtained per sample. Trizol reagent was used to extract total RNA from PBMCs, with at least 5 micrograms per sample. For every donor, an aliquot of PBMCs went through flow cytometry to measure the percentages of naive CD45RAhigh/CD27high T cells. This sample stems from a study of blood T cells in healthy people across ages (dated by TCRdb to the mid-2010s). Background on the whole study: In model experiments, template switching captured about one uniquely barcoded TCR beta cDNA molecule for every two T cells. The study measured age-related changes in TCR beta repertoire diversity using deep sequencing normalized with unique cDNA molecular identifiers. Donors were grouped into four age groups: young (average roughly 15 years), middle-aged (about 38), aged (about 60) and long-lived (around 82). Donors of different ages were randomly distributed across sequencing lanes to avoid experimental bias. The study analyzed two additional independent replicas of 1 million unique cDNA reads from the same blood draw for two donors, one aged 18 to 30 and one aged 80 or older.

General findings and caveats noted by the study authors: Bulk unsorted PBMC profiling prevented conclusive comparison of naive and antigen-experienced compartments. The percentage of naive T cells measured by flow cytometry correlated strongly with observed TCR beta diversity. Estimates of total diversity from one million sequenced T cells were regarded as lower bounds and underestimates. Because the CMV infection status of the donors was unknown, age-related changes in expanded clonotypes may potentially have been confounded. As age increased, observed TCR beta diversity per million T cells dropped in a roughly linear way, and a significant reduction was already evident by age 40. Compared with the aged group, the long-lived group had more naive CD4+ T cells, fewer expanded clones and increased TCR diversity, suggesting age selection.

The V gene is TRBV11-2 and the J gene is TRBJ2-1, and the D gene may be TRBD2, 6 bases matching. The material sequenced was blood. This sequence was found in a woman between 18 and 29 years old in good health. The nucleotides read TGTGCCAGCAGCTTATGGCGGGATTCCTACAATGAGCAGTTCTTC. This encodes CASSLWRDSYNEQFF. With all but the CDR3 taken from the reference TRBV11-2 and TRBJ2-1 genes, the full variable domain is: EAGVAQSPRYKIIEKRQSVAFWCNPISGHATLYWYQQILGQGPKLLIQFQNNGVVDDSQLPKDRFSAERLKGVDSTLKIQPAKLEDSAVYLCASSLWRDSYNEQFFGPGTRLTVL.